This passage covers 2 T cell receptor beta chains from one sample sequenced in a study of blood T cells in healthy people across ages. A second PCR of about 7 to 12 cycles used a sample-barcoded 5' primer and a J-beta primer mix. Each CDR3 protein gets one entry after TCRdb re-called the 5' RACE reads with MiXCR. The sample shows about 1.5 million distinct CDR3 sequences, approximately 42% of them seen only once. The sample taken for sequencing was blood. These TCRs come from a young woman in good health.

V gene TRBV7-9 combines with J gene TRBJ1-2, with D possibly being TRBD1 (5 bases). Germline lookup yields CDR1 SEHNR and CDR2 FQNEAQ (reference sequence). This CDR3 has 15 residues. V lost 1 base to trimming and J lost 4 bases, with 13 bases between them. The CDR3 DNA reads TGTGCCAGCAGCTTAGTCCGCAGGGCGAGCTATGGCTACACCTTC. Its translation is CASSLVRRASYGYTF.

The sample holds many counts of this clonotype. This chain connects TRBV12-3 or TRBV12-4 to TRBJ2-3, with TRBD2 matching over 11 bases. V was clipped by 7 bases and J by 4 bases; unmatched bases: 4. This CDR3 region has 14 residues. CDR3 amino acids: CASKLAGVADTQYF. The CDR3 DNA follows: TGTGCCAGCAAACTAGCGGGAGTCGCAGATACGCAGTATTTT.